This T cell receptor (beta chain) was identified during a study of blood T cell repertoires in COVID-19. Germline V gene data show CDR1 as MNHEY and CDR2 as SVGAGI. The CDR3 consists of 10 residues. Using immunoSEQ multiplex PCR, the repertoire was profiled, and TCRdb retains in-frame clones only, with some absent. Counted here are tens of thousands of clones, just under 85% occurring once; the ten biggest clones make up roughly 12%. V gene TRBV6-5 combines with J gene TRBJ1-4; no reliable D call. The sample taken for sequencing was peripheral blood. The TCR originated in a woman between 65 and 79 years old with active or convalescent COVID-19. CDR3 region: CSQENEKLFF. The CDR3, as DNA: TGTTCCCAAGAGAATGAAAAACTGTTTTTT.